This passage covers 7 T cell receptor beta chains from one sample sequenced in a study of T cells in Graves' hyperthyroidism and ophthalmopathy. Amplification targeted TCR beta CDR3 regions from RNA transcripts. Primed by the HTBI set, a first-round RT-PCR was run on the TCR CDR3. TCRdb used MiXCR to reprocess the multiplex PCR reads, holding one entry per CDR3 protein. The table shows more than 300,000 distinct CDR3 sequences, with roughly 20% occurring only once. Sequencing used blood. The receptors were sampled from a man younger than 35 with Graves' ophthalmopathy.

In the case of this clonotype: A much larger clone differs by one base, so this may be a read error. The chain joins TRBV20-1 to TRBJ1-1; D perhaps matches TRBD1 (5 bases). The CDR3 length is 13 residues. Deletions cut 5 bases from V and 4 bases from J, with 14 bases between. The germline V gene has CDR1 DFQATT and CDR2 SNEGSKA (reference sequence). DNA of the CDR3: TGCAGTGCTCCTCGGACATTGAGCACTGAAGCTTTCTTT. It specifies CSAPRTLSTEAFF.

This clonotype was seen ten or more times. V gene TRBV3-1 combines with J gene TRBJ2-5; TRBD2 matches at 7 bases. This CDR3 is built from 16 residues. Germline CDR1 and CDR2: LGHDT and YNNKEL (reference sequence). V gave up 4 bases and J gave up 1 base; unmatched junction bases: 9. Written as DNA, the CDR3 is TGTGCCAGCAGCCGCGGCAGCGGGGCTTTCCAAGAGACCCAGTACTTC. This gives the protein CASSRGSGAFQETQYF.

Details on this clonotype: A much larger clone lies a single base off, so this may be a read error. This rearrangement joins TRBV20-1 to TRBJ1-2; TRBD1 aligns across 7 bases. There are 14 residues in the CDR3. Germline V gives CDR1 DFQATT, CDR2 SNEGSKA (reference sequence). The CDR3 DNA reads as TGCAGTGCTAGAGATCCCAGGGGGGTAGATGGCCACACCTTC. It codes for CSARDPRGVDGHTF.

This clonotype was observed many times. The chain combines TRBV28 with TRBJ1-2; 7 bases agree with TRBD1. J was trimmed by 7 bases and V by 5 bases; bases with no gene match: 16. The CDR3 spans 16 residues. Germline CDR1 MDHEN, CDR2 SYDVKM. The CDR3 region is CASSPHGTEGFGGYTF. CDR3 coding DNA: TGTGCCAGCAGTCCACACGGGACAGAGGGCTTTGGTGGCTACACCTTC.

The chain couples TRBV5-4 to TRBJ1-1, with D perhaps matching TRBD1 (6 bases). Germline CDR1 is SGHNT and CDR2 is YYREEE (reference sequence). V lost 1 base and J 1 base, leaving 8 bases between the germline ends. The CDR3 contains 14 residues. The CDR3 protein is CASSLRGQNTEAFF. The CDR3 region has the DNA TGTGCCAGCAGCTTGCGGGGACAGAACACTGAAGCTTTCTTT.

The chain joins TRBV20-1 to TRBJ2-5; D unresolved. In germline, CDR1 is DFQATT, CDR2 SNEGSKA (reference sequence). The V gene lost 5 bases and the J gene lost 11 bases, with 18 bases spanning the gap. The CDR3 has 12 residues. CDR3 loop: CSAWISTGQQYF. Here the CDR3 DNA reads TGCAGTGCTTGGATATCCACCGGGCAACAGTACTTC.

V gene TRBV12-3 or TRBV12-4 combines with J gene TRBJ1-5, with D unresolved. The CDR3 contains 11 residues. Trimming pared 3 bases from V and 9 bases from J, leaving 6 bases between. CDR3 nucleotides: TGTGCCAGCAGTTTTTCGGGGCCCCAGCATTTT. It specifies CASSFSGPQHF.